The T cell receptor (beta chain) under discussion was sequenced for a study of glioma-infiltrating T cells. Study overall: Low-grade gliomas were grade II; glioblastomas were grade IV at initial diagnosis.

This clonotype was detected only a few times. The iRepertoire nested amplicon-rescue multiplex PCR amplified TCR alpha and beta CDR3s from RNA. Each CDR3 protein gets one entry after TCRdb re-called the multiplex PCR reads with MiXCR. This table holds about 410,000 distinct CDR3 sequences, more than 35% found once. The V and J ends lost 3 bases and 8 bases respectively, with 14 bases between them. This CDR3 region has 15 residues. The germline gives CDR1 KGHSH, CDR2 LQKENI. Sample: glioma tissue, nonneoplastic brain tissue, or PBMCs (not recorded which). V and J are TRBV18 and TRBJ1-6, with a tentative D call TRBD1 (5 bases). The receptor was derived from a human donor with low-grade glioma or glioblastoma, undergoing nonglioma brain surgery, or in good health (not recorded which). In DNA form, the CDR3 reads TGTGCCAGCTCACCCGAGGGGCGTATGGATTCACCCCTCCACTTT. Its translation: CASSPEGRMDSPLHF.